This T cell receptor (beta chain) was sequenced during a study of beta chain features in type 1 diabetes. The study, taken as a whole, reports: The study found fewer insertions and more deletions at VDJ junctions in type 1 diabetes patients.

The study reverse transcribed the entire isolated RNA, so it sequenced expressed TCRB transcripts. Sequencing used immunoSEQ multiplex PCR; TCRdb keeps in-frame clones, though not all of them. The data contain around 400,000 clones, approximately 16% of them seen just once; the ten biggest clones take up about 0.018%. Details on this clone: What it binds is unknown.

Germline V CDR1 and CDR2: LNHDA, SQIVND (reference sequence). The CDR3 runs to 15 residues. Trimming took 6 bases from V and 5 from J, leaving 17 bases between them. The clonotype originates from a woman aged 18-30 years in good health. Sequencing used naive CD4+ T cells from blood. The chain joins TRBV19 to TRBJ1-5; D possibly corresponds to TRBD1 (5 bases). CDR3 in DNA: TGTGCCAGTAGACTTTGGAGGGACGGGGATCAGCCCCAGCATTTT. It codes for CASRLWRDGDQPQHF.